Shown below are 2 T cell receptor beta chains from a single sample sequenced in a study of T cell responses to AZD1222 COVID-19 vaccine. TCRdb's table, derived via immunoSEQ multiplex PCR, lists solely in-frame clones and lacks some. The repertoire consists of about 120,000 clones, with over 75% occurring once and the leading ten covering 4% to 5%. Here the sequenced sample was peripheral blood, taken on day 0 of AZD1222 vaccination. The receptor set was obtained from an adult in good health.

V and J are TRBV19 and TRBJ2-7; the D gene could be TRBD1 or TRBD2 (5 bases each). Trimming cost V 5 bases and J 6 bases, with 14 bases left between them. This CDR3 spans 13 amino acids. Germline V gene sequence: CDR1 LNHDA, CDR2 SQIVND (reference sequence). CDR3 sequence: CASSRDLVGEQYF. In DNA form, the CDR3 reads TGTGCCAGTAGTCGGGACCTGGTGGGCGAGCAGTACTTC.

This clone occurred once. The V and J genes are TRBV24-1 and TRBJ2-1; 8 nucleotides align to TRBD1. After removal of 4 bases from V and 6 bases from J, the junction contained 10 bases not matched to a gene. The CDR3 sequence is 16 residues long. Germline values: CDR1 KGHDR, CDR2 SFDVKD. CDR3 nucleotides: TGTGCCACCAGTGACGAGACAGGGGTATTCCGCAATGAGCAGTTCTTC. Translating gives CATSDETGVFRNEQFF.